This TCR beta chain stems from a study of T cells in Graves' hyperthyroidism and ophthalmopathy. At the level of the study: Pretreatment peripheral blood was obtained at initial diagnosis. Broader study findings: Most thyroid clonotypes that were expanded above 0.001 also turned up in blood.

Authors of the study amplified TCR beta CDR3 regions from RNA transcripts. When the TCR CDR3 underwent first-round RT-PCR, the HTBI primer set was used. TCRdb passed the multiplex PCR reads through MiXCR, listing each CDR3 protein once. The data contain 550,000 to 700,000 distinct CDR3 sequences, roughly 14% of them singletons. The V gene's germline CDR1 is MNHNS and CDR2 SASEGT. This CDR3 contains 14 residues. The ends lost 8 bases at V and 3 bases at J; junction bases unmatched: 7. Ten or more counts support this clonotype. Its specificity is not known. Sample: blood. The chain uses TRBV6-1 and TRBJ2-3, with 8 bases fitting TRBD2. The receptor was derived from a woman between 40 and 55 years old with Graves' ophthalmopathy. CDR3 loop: CASERLARTDTQYF. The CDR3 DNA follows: TGTGCCAGCGAACGACTAGCGAGGACAGATACGCAGTATTTT.